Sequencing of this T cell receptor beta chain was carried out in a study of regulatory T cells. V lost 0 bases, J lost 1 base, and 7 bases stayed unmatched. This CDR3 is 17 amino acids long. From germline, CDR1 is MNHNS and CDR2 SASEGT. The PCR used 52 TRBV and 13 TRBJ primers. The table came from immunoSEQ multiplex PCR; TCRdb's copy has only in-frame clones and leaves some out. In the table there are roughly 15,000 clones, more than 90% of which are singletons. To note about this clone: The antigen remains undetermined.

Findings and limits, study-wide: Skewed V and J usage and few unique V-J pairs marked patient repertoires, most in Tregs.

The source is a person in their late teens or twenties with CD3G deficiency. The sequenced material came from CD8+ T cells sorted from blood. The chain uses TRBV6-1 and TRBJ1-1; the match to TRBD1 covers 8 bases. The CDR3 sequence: CASSEALRTGPNTEAFF. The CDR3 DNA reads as TGTGCCAGCAGTGAAGCGCTTCGGACAGGGCCGAACACTGAAGCTTTCTTT.